The rows below give T cell receptor beta chains drawn from one sample of a study of cytomegalovirus exposure and HLA in healthy donors. The table came from immunoSEQ multiplex PCR; TCRdb's copy has only in-frame clones and leaves some out. The repertoire consists of about 170,000 clones, with roughly four fifths occurring once and the leading ten covering 2% to 2.5%. The specimen was PBMCs. The receptors shown here come from a woman in her thirties in good health and CMV-seropositive. Both conserved end residues are part of each CDR3. The order of the fields is clone size, V gene, D gene, J gene, CDR3 DNA, CDR3 protein. D genes are given only for firm matches. Clone size, where shown, is once, few, many, or a class for clones that have expanded.

clone_size: -; v_call: TRBV28; d_call: -; j_call: TRBJ2-3; cdr3_nt: TGTGCCAGCAGTTTATGGGGGGCCCTCACAGATACGCAGTATTTT; cdr3_aa: CASSLWGALTDTQYF
clone_size: -; v_call: TRBV14; d_call: TRBD2; j_call: TRBJ2-5; cdr3_nt: TGTGCCAGCAGCCAAGTCAGCGGGGGCCACCAAGAGACCCAGTACTTC; cdr3_aa: CASSQVSGGHQETQYF
clone_size: -; v_call: TRBV5-6; d_call: TRBD1; j_call: TRBJ1-2; cdr3_nt: TGTGCCAGCAGACCTGACAGGGATGTTGGCTACACCTTC; cdr3_aa: CASRPDRDVGYTF
clone_size: -; v_call: TRBV4-3; d_call: -; j_call: TRBJ1-1; cdr3_nt: TGCGCCAGCAGCCAAGGAAATGGCGGAGCTTTCTTT; cdr3_aa: CASSQGNGGAFF
clone_size: few; v_call: TRBV6-5; d_call: -; j_call: TRBJ1-1; cdr3_nt: TGTGCCACCAAGCCGGGGGGACGGGTGTACACTGAAGCTTTCTTT; cdr3_aa: CATKPGGRVYTEAFF
clone_size: -; v_call: TRBV19; d_call: -; j_call: TRBJ2-6; cdr3_nt: TGTGCCAGTACCCAAGACAGAGCGCCTGGGGCCAACGTCCTGACTTTC; cdr3_aa: CASTQDRAPGANVLTF
clone_size: -; v_call: TRBV2; d_call: -; j_call: TRBJ1-1; cdr3_nt: TGTGCCAGCAGAGTCGACAGGAGTTACCCCAAGAACACTGAAGCTTTCTTT; cdr3_aa: CASRVDRSYPKNTEAFF
clone_size: -; v_call: TRBV11-2; d_call: -; j_call: TRBJ1-1; cdr3_nt: TGTGCCAGCAGCGTTGACCGGTTATCATTATCGGGAACTGAAGCTTTCTTT; cdr3_aa: CASSVDRLSLSGTEAFF
clone_size: once; v_call: TRBV7-2; d_call: -; j_call: TRBJ1-1; cdr3_nt: TGTGCCAGCAGCTTAGATGGCAACAAAGCTTTCTTT; cdr3_aa: CASSLDGNKAFF
clone_size: -; v_call: TRBV5-1; d_call: -; j_call: TRBJ2-7; cdr3_nt: TGCGCCAGCAGCTTGGGGGCCTACGAGCAGTACTTC; cdr3_aa: CASSLGAYEQYF
clone_size: -; v_call: TRBV6-5; d_call: TRBD2; j_call: TRBJ2-1; cdr3_nt: TGTGCCACGGGGGGGGCATACAATGAGCAGTTCTTC; cdr3_aa: CATGGAYNEQFF
clone_size: -; v_call: TRBV6-6; d_call: -; j_call: TRBJ2-5; cdr3_nt: TGTGCCAGCAGTTACGGGCAGCAAGAGACCCAGTACTTC; cdr3_aa: CASSYGQQETQYF
clone_size: -; v_call: TRBV27; d_call: -; j_call: TRBJ2-3; cdr3_nt: TGTGCCAGCAGTCCTTCAAGAGCTACCTCGGCGGCGACGCAGTATTTT; cdr3_aa: CASSPSRATSAATQYF
clone_size: -; v_call: TRBV4-3; d_call: -; j_call: TRBJ1-2; cdr3_nt: TGCGCCAGCAGCCTCCTACGCGGGGGTCTTGGACATGGCTACACCTTC; cdr3_aa: CASSLLRGGLGHGYTF
clone_size: -; v_call: TRBV7-8; d_call: -; j_call: TRBJ2-3; cdr3_nt: TGTGCCAGCAGCCCCCACACAGATACGCAGTATTTT; cdr3_aa: CASSPHTDTQYF
clone_size: -; v_call: TRBV5-6; d_call: -; j_call: TRBJ2-1; cdr3_nt: TGTGCCAGCAGCTTGGGGCGGGAACCCTACAATGAGCAGTTCTTC; cdr3_aa: CASSLGREPYNEQFF
clone_size: -; v_call: TRBV5-4; d_call: TRBD2; j_call: TRBJ2-7; cdr3_nt: TGTGCCAGCAGCTCCGAACTAGCGGGAGTCTCGGTCGAGCAGTACTTC; cdr3_aa: CASSSELAGVSVEQYF
clone_size: -; v_call: TRBV7-2; d_call: -; j_call: TRBJ2-5; cdr3_nt: TGTGCCAGCAGCTTAGTACCCAGGTCCGAGACCCAGTACTTC; cdr3_aa: CASSLVPRSETQYF
clone_size: -; v_call: TRBV29-1; d_call: -; j_call: TRBJ1-2; cdr3_nt: TGCAGCGCCATGGGGCCGGAATATGGCTACACCTTC; cdr3_aa: CSAMGPEYGYTF